One sample yielded the 23 T cell receptor beta chains listed below, sequenced in a study of T cells after yellow fever vaccination. TCRdb re-called the 5' RACE reads through MiXCR, storing one row per CDR3 protein. The repertoire consists of hundreds of thousands of distinct CDR3 sequences, with approximately 13% occurring once and the leading ten covering about 15%. This specimen was PBMCs, taken on the day of the yellow fever booster vaccination. The receptors were sampled from a man aged 25 to 40 who received the YFV17D yellow fever vaccine.

The chain carries TRBV7-9 and TRBJ2-2; D perhaps matches TRBD1 (5 bases). The V and J ends lost 7 bases and 6 bases respectively, with 12 bases between them. Germline loops: CDR1 SEHNR, CDR2 FQNEAQ (reference sequence). The CDR3 covers 13 residues. In DNA, the CDR3 is TGTGCCAGCAAAGGGGATGACGCCGGGGAGCTGTTTTTT. The encoded protein is CASKGDDAGELFF.

The chain carries TRBV7-2 and TRBJ2-1; 11 positions match TRBD2. J lost 6 bases, V lost 4 bases, and 5 bases had no gene match. Germline CDR1 and CDR2: SGHTA and FQGNSA. The CDR3 totals 15 residues. Written as DNA, the CDR3 is TGTGCCAGCAGCTACTCTAGCGGGGGGCCCAATGAGCAGTTCTTC. Its translation: CASSYSSGGPNEQFF.

V and J are TRBV20-1 and TRBJ2-6; 10 nucleotides line up with TRBD2. The CDR3 totals 20 residues. CDR1 is DFQATT and CDR2 is SNEGSKA in the germline V gene (reference sequence). The V and J ends lost 6 bases and 2 bases, in that order; junction bases with no gene match: 19. CDR3: CSARLPRYQREGPGANVLTF. DNA for the CDR3: TGCAGTGCCCGCCTACCCCGTTATCAGCGGGAGGGCCCTGGGGCCAACGTCCTGACTTTC.

V and J are TRBV10-3 and TRBJ2-5, with D tentatively TRBD2 (6 bases). The CDR3 length is 13 residues. V gave up 8 bases and J gave up 4 bases, with 14 bases separating them. The germline V gene has CDR1 ENHRY and CDR2 SYGVKD. CDR3 amino acids: CAIRPSESETQYF. The CDR3 DNA follows: TGTGCCATCCGGCCTAGCGAATCAGAGACCCAGTACTTC.

This clonotype was counted a few times. The gene calls are TRBV7-2 and TRBJ1-1; no clear D. Germline CDR1 SGHTA, CDR2 FQGNSA. V was clipped by 0 bases and J by 0 bases, with 11 bases between them. The CDR3 runs to 16 residues. The CDR3 sequence: CASSLAYPGMNTEAFF. The CDR3, as DNA: TGTGCCAGCAGCTTAGCTTATCCGGGGATGAACACTGAAGCTTTCTTT. The full variable domain, in which reference TRBV7-2 and TRBJ1-1 provide the parts outside the CDR3, is GAGVSQSPSNKVTEKGKDVELRCDPISGHTALYWYRQSLGQGLEFLIYFQGNSAPDKSGLPSDRFSAERTGGSVSTLTIQRTQQEDSAVYLCASSLAYPGMNTEAFFGQGTRLTVV.

The chain is built from TRBV7-8 and TRBJ2-1; D unresolved. The CDR3 contains 11 residues. Germline V CDR1 and CDR2: SGHVS, FQNEAQ. The germline V and J ends were trimmed by 4 bases and 10 bases, with 8 bases remaining between them. CDR3 in DNA: TGTGCCAGCAGCTCGAATAGGGAGCAGTTCTTC. Protein sequence: CASSSNREQFF. The full variable domain, completed using reference TRBV7-8 and TRBJ2-1, is GAGVSQSPRYKVAKRGQDVALRCDPISGHVSLFWYQQALGQGPEFLTYFQNEAQLDKSGLPSDRFFAERPEGSVSTLKIQRTQQEDSAVYLCASSSNREQFFGPGTRLTVL.

CDR3 protein: CASNGGSNQPQHF. The CDR3 DNA reads TGTGCCAGCAACGGGGGGAGCAATCAGCCCCAGCATTTT. The genes are TRBV9 and TRBJ1-5; TRBD1 is a possible D gene (5 bases). The CDR3 loop spans 13 amino acids. The V gene's germline CDR1 is SGDLS and CDR2 YYNGEE. The germline V and J ends were trimmed by 6 bases and 1 base, with 8 bases remaining between them.

This clonotype showed up just a few times. The rearrangement joins TRBV3-1 to TRBJ2-7; 11 positions match TRBD2. J was trimmed by 5 bases and V by 5 bases; bases with no gene match: 11. The CDR3 is made up of 16 amino acids. Germline V CDR1 and CDR2: LGHDT, YNNKEL (reference sequence). The CDR3 DNA reads TGTGCCAGCAGCTTTCGGGCCACTAGCGGGAGAAACGAGCAGTACTTC. Translation: CASSFRATSGRNEQYF.

The chain recombines TRBV7-2 with TRBJ2-5, with D uncertain. Germline V gene data show CDR1 as SGHTA and CDR2 as FQGNSA. This CDR3 spans 15 amino acids. Trimming took 1 base from V and 5 from J, leaving 14 bases between them. In nucleotides, the CDR3 is TGTGCCAGCAGCTTAGGAGGCGTTGGAAGGGAGACCCAGTACTTC. Its protein is CASSLGGVGRETQYF.

This clonotype was counted only a few times. This chain uses TRBV6-2 or TRBV6-3 with TRBJ2-7; D might be TRBD2 (6 bases). Per the germline V gene, CDR1 is MNHEY and CDR2 is SVGEGT. This CDR3 is 15 amino acids long. Trimming removed 4 bases from V and 2 bases from J, with 15 bases in between. CDR3 DNA: TGTGCCAGCAGTTCCCAATTGCGGGGTGCCTACGAGCAGTACTTC. Translating gives CASSSQLRGAYEQYF.

Regarding this clonotype: A junction boundary mismatches the germline segment, possibly from a read error. The V and J genes are TRBV20-1 and TRBJ2-2; a possible D gene is TRBD2 (6 bases). Germline V lookup: CDR1 DFQATT, CDR2 SNEGSKA (reference sequence). The CDR3 is made up of 16 amino acids. CDR3 DNA: TGCTGTGCTAGAGATCTTAGCGGAGAAAACACCGGGGAGCTGTTTTTT. Its translation is CCARDLSGENTGELFF.

The chain joins TRBV7-2 to TRBJ1-4, with D possibly matching TRBD1 (5 bases). The germline V gene encodes CDR1 SGHTA and CDR2 FQGNSA. This CDR3 spans 16 amino acids. The V end lost 0 bases, the J end lost 7 bases, and 15 bases lay between the germline ends. CDR3 protein: CASSLAQGGEREKLFF. The CDR3 region has the DNA TGTGCCAGCAGCTTAGCTCAGGGAGGGGAGCGTGAAAAACTGTTTTTT.

The chain employs TRBV20-1 and TRBJ2-3; 7 bases fit TRBD2. The V and J ends lost 0 bases and 0 bases, in that order; junction bases with no gene match: 6. The CDR3 is made up of 16 amino acids. Looked up from germline, CDR1 is DFQATT and CDR2 is SNEGSKA (reference sequence). The CDR3 sequence: CSARDPSRGSTDTQYF. The CDR3 bases are TGCAGTGCTAGAGATCCGTCGCGGGGGAGCACAGATACGCAGTATTTT.

This clonotype was seen only a few times. DNA of the CDR3: TGCGCCAGCAGCCAAGAAGGGGTTAGCACAGATACGCAGTATTTT. Residues: CASSQEGVSTDTQYF. The J gene is TRBJ2-3, the V gene TRBV4-3; weak D call: TRBD1 (5 bases). The germline V gene encodes CDR1 LGHNA and CDR2 YSLEER. V gave up 0 bases and J gave up 0 bases, with 7 bases separating them. The CDR3 extends over 15 amino acids.

There are many counts of this clonotype. The CDR3: CASSLGSGQGGGYTF. The CDR3 DNA is TGCGCCAGCAGCTTGGGGTCGGGACAGGGCGGCGGCTACACCTTC. The V gene is TRBV5-1, the J gene TRBJ1-2; the match to TRBD1 covers 9 bases. The CDR3 extends over 15 amino acids. V shed 0 bases and J 8 bases; nucleotides not matched to a gene: 8. Germline V CDR1 and CDR2: SGHRS, YFSETQ.

The rearrangement joins TRBV20-1 to TRBJ2-2, with D possibly TRBD2 on 6 matching bases. CDR1 DFQATT and CDR2 SNEGSKA come from the germline V gene (reference sequence). V dropped 7 bases and J dropped 5 bases, with 8 bases sitting between them. The CDR3 contains 11 residues. The CDR3 sequence is CSGGDTGELFF. In nucleotides, the CDR3 is TGCAGTGGGGGGGATACCGGGGAGCTGTTTTTT.

The table lists this clonotype with many counts. The V call is TRBV5-1, the J call TRBJ2-1, with 7 bases fitting TRBD1. Trimming took 2 bases from V and 9 from J; bases not matched to a gene: 14. CDR1 is SGHRS and CDR2 is YFSETQ in the germline V gene. The CDR3 spans 16 residues. The CDR3 reads CASSLHRDRNSGEQFF. The DNA of the CDR3 is TGCGCCAGCAGCTTACACCGGGACAGAAATTCGGGTGAGCAGTTCTTC.

This chain links TRBV29-1 with TRBJ2-7, with TRBD2 matching 12 bases. Trimming removed 7 bases from V and 5 bases from J; junction bases left unmatched: 9. The CDR3 is 14 amino acids. Per germline, CDR1 SQVTM and CDR2 ANQGSEA. The CDR3 DNA is TGCAGCGCCTTAGGACTAGCGGGAATCGACGAGCAGTACTTC. Translated, it gives CSALGLAGIDEQYF.

This clonotype was seen a handful of times. V usage is TRBV9 and J usage is TRBJ2-3, with TRBD2 as a possible D gene (6 bases). The CDR3 runs 17 residues. Trimming took off 4 bases at V and 2 bases at J, with 20 bases between the two ends. The germline CDR1 and CDR2 sequences are SGDLS and YYNGEE. CDR3 DNA sequence: TGTGCCAGCAGCCCCTCCCCTAAGAGCGGGCACACAGATACGCAGTATTTT. Its protein product is CASSPSPKSGHTDTQYF.

This clonotype was observed a single time. The chain couples TRBV5-5 to TRBJ2-7; TRBD1 might be the D (6 bases). Between the trimmed V and J ends, which lost 2 bases and 2 bases, there was a span of 17 bases. Germline V gene data show CDR1 as SGHKS and CDR2 as YYEKEE (reference sequence). The CDR3 extends over 16 amino acids. The CDR3: CASSLGNHRVPYEQYF. CDR3 bases: TGTGCCAGCAGCTTAGGGAACCACAGGGTACCCTACGAGCAGTACTTC.

The rearrangement joins TRBV23-1 to TRBJ2-7, with D tentatively TRBD1 (5 bases). TRBV23-1 belongs to the ORF category, with a function that is uncertain. Trimming removed 0 bases from V and 1 base from J, with 7 bases in between. This CDR3 region has 14 residues. The CDR3 loop reads CASSQSRTSYEQYF. For the CDR3, the DNA is TGCGCCAGCAGTCAATCTAGGACATCCTACGAGCAGTACTTC.

The V gene is TRBV5-1, the J gene TRBJ2-7, with TRBD2 identical over 7 bases. The CDR3 has 14 residues. Germline CDR1 is SGHRS and CDR2 is YFSETQ. J lost 5 bases, V lost 0 bases, and 5 bases had no gene match. The CDR3, as DNA: TGCGCCAGCAGCTTGGCGACAGCGGGAAACGAGCAGTACTTC. It yields the protein CASSLATAGNEQYF.

This clonotype was counted only a few times. No conserved phenylalanine or tryptophan ends this CDR3, so it is likely a read error. Because the CDR3's place on the DNA is in doubt, the DNA is left out and the CDR3 is given as listed by TCRdb. The chain joins TRBV11-2 to TRBJ2-3; TRBD1, the table's D call, lacks a check against the DNA. The CDR3 has 14 amino acids, counting both end residues. Per the germline V gene, CDR1 is SGHAT and CDR2 is FQNNGV. CDR3 sequence: CASSTRQGNGPMST.